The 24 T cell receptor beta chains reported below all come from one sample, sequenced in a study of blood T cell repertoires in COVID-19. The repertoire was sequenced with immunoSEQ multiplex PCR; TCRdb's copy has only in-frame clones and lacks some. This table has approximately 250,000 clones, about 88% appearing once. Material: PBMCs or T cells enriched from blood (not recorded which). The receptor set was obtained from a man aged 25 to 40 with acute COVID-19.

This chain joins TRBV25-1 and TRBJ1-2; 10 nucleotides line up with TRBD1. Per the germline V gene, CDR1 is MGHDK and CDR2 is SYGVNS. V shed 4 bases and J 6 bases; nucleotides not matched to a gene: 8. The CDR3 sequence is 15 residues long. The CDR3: CASSAQDRGKNGYTF. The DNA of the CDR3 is TGTGCCAGCAGTGCTCAGGACAGGGGGAAGAATGGCTACACCTTC.

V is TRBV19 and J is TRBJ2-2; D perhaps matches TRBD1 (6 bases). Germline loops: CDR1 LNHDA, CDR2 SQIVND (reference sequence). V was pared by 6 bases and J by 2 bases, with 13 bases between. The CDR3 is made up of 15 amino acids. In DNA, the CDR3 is TGTGCCAGTAGACCGGGACAACTTAACACCGGGGAGCTGTTTTTT. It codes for CASRPGQLNTGELFF.

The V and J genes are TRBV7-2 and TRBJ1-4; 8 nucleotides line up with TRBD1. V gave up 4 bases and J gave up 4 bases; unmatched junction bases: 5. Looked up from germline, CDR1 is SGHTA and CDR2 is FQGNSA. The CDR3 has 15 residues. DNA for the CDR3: TGTGCCAGCAGCTCGACAGGGGCGAGTAATGAAAAACTGTTTTTT. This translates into CASSSTGASNEKLFF.

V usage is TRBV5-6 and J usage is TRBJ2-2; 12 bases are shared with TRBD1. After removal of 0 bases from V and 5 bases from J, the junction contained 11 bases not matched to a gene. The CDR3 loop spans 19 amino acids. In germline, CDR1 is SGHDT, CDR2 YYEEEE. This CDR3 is CASSLVLQGQGAQTGELFF. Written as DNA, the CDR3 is TGTGCCAGCAGCTTGGTTCTGCAGGGACAGGGGGCCCAAACCGGGGAGCTGTTTTTT.

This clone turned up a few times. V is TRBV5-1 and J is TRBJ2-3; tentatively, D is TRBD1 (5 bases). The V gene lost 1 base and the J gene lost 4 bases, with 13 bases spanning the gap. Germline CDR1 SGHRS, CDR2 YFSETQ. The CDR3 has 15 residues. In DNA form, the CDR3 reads TGCGCCAGCAGCTTGAGGGGCGTTATGGCAGATACGCAGTATTTT. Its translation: CASSLRGVMADTQYF.

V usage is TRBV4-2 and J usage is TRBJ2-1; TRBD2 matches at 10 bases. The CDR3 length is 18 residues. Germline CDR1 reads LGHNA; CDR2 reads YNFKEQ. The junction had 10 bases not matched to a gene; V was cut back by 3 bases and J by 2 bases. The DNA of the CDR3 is TGTGCCAGCAGCCAGCCCGAGTTAGCGGGGGGCACCTACAATGAGCAGTTCTTC. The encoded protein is CASSQPELAGGTYNEQFF.

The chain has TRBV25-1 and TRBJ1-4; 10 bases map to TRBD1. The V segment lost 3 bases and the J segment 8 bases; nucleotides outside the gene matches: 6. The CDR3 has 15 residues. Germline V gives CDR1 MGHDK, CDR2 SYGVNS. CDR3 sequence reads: CASSDPTGGIEKLFF. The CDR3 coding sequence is TGTGCCAGCAGTGACCCGACAGGGGGCATCGAAAAACTGTTTTTT.

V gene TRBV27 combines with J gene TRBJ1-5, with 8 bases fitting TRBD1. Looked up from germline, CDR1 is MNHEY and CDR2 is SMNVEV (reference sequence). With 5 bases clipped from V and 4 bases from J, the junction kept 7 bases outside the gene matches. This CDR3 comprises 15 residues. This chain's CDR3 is CASSPWTGLNQPQHF. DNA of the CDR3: TGTGCCAGCAGTCCATGGACAGGGTTGAATCAGCCCCAGCATTTT.

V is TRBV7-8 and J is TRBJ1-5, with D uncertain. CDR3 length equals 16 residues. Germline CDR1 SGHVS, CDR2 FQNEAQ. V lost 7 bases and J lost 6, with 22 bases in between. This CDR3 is CASTPRREGRGQPQHF. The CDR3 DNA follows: TGTGCCAGCACCCCCCGTCGGGAGGGTCGGGGTCAGCCCCAGCATTTT.

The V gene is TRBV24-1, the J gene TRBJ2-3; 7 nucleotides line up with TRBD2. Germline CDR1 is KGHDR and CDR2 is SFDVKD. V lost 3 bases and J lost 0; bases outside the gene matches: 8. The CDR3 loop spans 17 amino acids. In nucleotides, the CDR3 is TGTGCCACCAGTGATCTAACGGGACTATCTAGCACAGATACGCAGTATTTT. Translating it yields CATSDLTGLSSTDTQYF.

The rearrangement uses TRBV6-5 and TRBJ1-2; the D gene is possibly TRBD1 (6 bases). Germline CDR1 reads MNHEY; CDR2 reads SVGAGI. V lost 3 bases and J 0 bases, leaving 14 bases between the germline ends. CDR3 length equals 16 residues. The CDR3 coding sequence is TGTGCCAGCAGTTATTCTGGACAGAACCCTAACTATGGCTACACCTTC. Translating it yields CASSYSGQNPNYGYTF.

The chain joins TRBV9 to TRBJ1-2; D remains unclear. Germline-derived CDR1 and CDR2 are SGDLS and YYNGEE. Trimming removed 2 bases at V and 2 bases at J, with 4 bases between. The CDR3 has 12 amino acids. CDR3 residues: CASSVLNYGYTF. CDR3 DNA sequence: TGTGCCAGCAGCGTTCTAAACTATGGCTACACCTTC.

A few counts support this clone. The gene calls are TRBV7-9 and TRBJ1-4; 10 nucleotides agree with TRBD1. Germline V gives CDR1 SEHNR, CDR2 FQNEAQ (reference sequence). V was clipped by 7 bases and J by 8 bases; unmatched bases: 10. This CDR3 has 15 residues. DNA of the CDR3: TGTGCCAGCACCTCATCGGACAGGGGGATGGAAAAACTGTTTTTT. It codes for CASTSSDRGMEKLFF.

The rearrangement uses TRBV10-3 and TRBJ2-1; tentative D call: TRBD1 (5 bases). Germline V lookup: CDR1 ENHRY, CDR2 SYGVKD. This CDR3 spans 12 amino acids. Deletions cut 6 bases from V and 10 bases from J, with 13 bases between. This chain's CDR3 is CAISETGVEQFF. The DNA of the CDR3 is TGTGCCATCAGCGAAACAGGTGTGGAGCAGTTCTTC.

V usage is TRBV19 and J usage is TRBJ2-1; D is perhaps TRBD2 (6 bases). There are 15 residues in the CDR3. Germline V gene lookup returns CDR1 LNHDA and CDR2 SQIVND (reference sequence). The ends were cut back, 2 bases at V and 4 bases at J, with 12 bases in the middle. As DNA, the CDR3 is TGTGCCAGTAGTATAAATAGCGGACCATACAATGAGCAGTTCTTC. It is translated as CASSINSGPYNEQFF.

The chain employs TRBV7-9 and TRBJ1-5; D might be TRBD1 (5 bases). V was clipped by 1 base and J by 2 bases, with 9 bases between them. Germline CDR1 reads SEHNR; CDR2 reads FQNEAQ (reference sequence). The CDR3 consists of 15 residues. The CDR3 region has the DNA TGTGCCAGCAGCTTAGAGGGAGGGGGCAATCAGCCCCAGCATTTT. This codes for CASSLEGGGNQPQHF.

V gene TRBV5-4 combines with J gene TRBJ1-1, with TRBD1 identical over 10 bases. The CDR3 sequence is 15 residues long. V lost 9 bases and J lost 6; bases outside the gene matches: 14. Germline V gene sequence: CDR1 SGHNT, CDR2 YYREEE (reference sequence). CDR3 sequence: CATTWTGTGVPEAFF. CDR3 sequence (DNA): TGTGCCACCACCTGGACCGGGACAGGGGTCCCTGAAGCTTTCTTT.

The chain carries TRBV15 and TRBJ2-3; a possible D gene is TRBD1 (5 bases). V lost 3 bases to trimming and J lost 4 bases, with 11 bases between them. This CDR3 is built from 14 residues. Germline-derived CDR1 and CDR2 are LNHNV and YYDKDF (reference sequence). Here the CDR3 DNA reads TGTGCCACCAGCAGTCAAGGGGCCCCAGATACGCAGTATTTT. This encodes CATSSQGAPDTQYF.

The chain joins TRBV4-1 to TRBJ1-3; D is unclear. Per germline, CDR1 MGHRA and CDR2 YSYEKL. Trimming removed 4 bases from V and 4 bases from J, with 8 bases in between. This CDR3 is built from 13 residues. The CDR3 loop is CASSPSRGNTIYF. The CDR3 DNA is TGCGCCAGCAGCCCGTCTAGGGGAAACACCATATATTTT.

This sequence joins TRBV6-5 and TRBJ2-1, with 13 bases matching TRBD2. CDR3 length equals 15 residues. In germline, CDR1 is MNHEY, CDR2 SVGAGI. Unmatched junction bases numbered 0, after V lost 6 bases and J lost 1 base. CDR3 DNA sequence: TGTGCCAGCAGGGGACTAGCGGGGTCCTACAATGAGCAGTTCTTC. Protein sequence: CASRGLAGSYNEQFF.

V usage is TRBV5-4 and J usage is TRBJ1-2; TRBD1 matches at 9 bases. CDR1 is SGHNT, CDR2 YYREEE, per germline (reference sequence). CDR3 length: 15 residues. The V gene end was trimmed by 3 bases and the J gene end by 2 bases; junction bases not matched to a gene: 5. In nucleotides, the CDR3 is TGTGCCAGCAGCTCCGGACAGGGGAGGAACTATGGCTACACCTTC. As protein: CASSSGQGRNYGYTF.

The CDR3 is CASSLGLNNEQFF. The CDR3 nucleotides are TGTGCCAGCAGTTTAGGGCTGAACAATGAGCAGTTCTTC. The gene calls are TRBV27 and TRBJ2-1; no clear D gene. Trimming cost V 2 bases and J 5 bases, with 7 bases left between them. Germline V lookup: CDR1 MNHEY, CDR2 SMNVEV (reference sequence). This CDR3 is built from 13 residues.

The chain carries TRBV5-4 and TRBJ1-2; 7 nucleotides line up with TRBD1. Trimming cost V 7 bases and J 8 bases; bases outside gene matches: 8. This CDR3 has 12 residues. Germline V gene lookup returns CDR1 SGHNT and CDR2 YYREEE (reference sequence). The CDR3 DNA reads TGTGCCAGCGGCAGGGGGTTAGAGGGCTACACCTTC. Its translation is CASGRGLEGYTF. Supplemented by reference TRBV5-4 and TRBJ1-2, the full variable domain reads ETGVTQSPTHLIKTRGQQVTLRCSSQSGHNTVSWYQQALGQGPQFIFQYYREEENGRGNFPPRFSGLQFPNYSSELNVNALELDDSALYLCASGRGLEGYTFGSGTRLTVV.

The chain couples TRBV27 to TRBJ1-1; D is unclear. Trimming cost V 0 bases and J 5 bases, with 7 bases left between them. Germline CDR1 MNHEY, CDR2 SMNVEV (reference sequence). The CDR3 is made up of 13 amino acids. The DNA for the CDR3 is TGTGCCAGCAGTTTATCCCAGGTGACTGAAGCTTTCTTT. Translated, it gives CASSLSQVTEAFF.